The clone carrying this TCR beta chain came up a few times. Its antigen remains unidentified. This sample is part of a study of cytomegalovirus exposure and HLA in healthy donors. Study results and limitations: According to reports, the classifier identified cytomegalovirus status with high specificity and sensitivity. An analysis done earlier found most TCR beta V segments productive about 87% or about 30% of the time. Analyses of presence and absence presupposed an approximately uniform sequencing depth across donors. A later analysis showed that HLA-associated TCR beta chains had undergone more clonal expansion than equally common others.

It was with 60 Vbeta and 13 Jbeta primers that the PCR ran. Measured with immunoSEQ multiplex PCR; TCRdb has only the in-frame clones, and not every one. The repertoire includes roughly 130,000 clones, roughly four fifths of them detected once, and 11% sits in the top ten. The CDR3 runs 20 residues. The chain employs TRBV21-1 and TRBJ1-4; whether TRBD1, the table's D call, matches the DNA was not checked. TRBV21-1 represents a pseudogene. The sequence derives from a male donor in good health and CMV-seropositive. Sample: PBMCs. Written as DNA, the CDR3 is TGTGCCAGCAGCACCCGGGATCTGAGGGGGATAGAGGGGGTCATTGAAAAACTGTTTTTT. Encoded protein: CASSTRDLRGIEGVIEKLFF.